This is a list of T cell receptor beta chains from one sample in a study of cytomegalovirus exposure and HLA in healthy donors. Here immunoSEQ multiplex PCR was the method, and the copy in TCRdb shows in-frame clones only, minus some. Of under 200,000 clones detected, approximately 78% appear once; the ten largest clones hold 1.5% to 2%. The sequenced sample consisted of PBMCs. Receptor source: a woman between 18 and 30 years old in good health and CMV-seronegative. Each CDR3 is given with its conserved first and last residue. Each record gives: clone size, J gene, D gene, CDR3 length, V gene, CDR3 protein, CDR3 DNA. The D gene is left open where the match is weak. Rows may omit the clone size; those that give it use once, few, many or a size class.

>once|TRBJ1-4|.|18|TRBV15
CATSRGARRLVTNEKLFF
TGTGCCACCAGCAGAGGGGCCAGGCGCCTTGTGACTAATGAAAAACTGTTTTTT
>.|TRBJ2-7|TRBD2|20|TRBV19
CASSIMSFGTSGRAGSEQYF
TGTGCCAGTAGTATTATGTCGTTCGGGACTAGCGGGAGGGCCGGTAGCGAGCAGTACTTC
>.|TRBJ2-7|.|12|TRBV7-9
CSSSEYSHEQYF
TGTTCCAGCAGCGAATACTCCCACGAGCAGTACTTC
>.|TRBJ2-2|.|16|TRBV5-4
CASSLGAGRATGELFF
TGTGCCAGCAGCTTGGGAGCGGGCAGAGCCACCGGGGAGCTGTTTTTT
>.|TRBJ1-2|.|16|TRBV5-6
CASSLNPADSNYGYTF
TGTGCCAGCAGCTTGAATCCCGCAGATTCTAACTATGGCTACACCTTC
>.|TRBJ1-4|.|15|TRBV5-5
CASSLGRGANEKLFF
TGTGCCAGCAGCTTGGGGAGGGGAGCTAATGAAAAACTGTTTTTT
>.|TRBJ1-5|.|14|TRBV13
CASSLWGGNQPQHF
TGTGCCAGCAGCTTATGGGGGGGCAATCAGCCCCAGCATTTT
>.|TRBJ2-1|.|16|TRBV10-3
CAISESIGTSNNEQFF
TGTGCCATCAGTGAGTCGATTGGGACTTCAAACAATGAGCAGTTCTTC
>.|TRBJ2-7|TRBD2|15|TRBV5-4
CASSLPSGGLSEQYF
TGTGCCAGCAGCCTACCTAGCGGGGGACTTTCCGAGCAGTACTTC
>once|TRBJ2-7|.|13|TRBV27
CASSSSVGYEQYF
TGTGCCAGCAGTTCTAGCGTTGGCTACGAGCAGTACTTC
>.|TRBJ1-1|TRBD1|15|TRBV7-9
CASSPGGQGYTEAFF
TGTGCCAGCAGCCCAGGGGGACAGGGCTACACTGAAGCTTTCTTT
>.|TRBJ2-3|TRBD2|17|TRBV2
CASGRKGRASEADTQYF
TGTGCCAGCGGTAGGAAAGGGAGGGCCAGTGAGGCAGATACGCAGTATTTT
>.|TRBJ1-4|.|14|TRBV19
CASSSWRDGEKLFF
TGTGCCAGTAGTTCTTGGAGGGACGGTGAAAAACTGTTTTTT
>.|TRBJ1-2|.|18|TRBV9
CASSAPLVGGARVRGYTF
TGTGCCAGCAGCGCCCCGCTGGTGGGGGGGGCGCGGGTTCGTGGCTACACCTTC
>few|TRBJ1-1|.|14|TRBV7-9
CASSLLQSDTEAFF
TGTGCCAGCAGCTTGTTACAGTCGGACACTGAAGCTTTCTTT
>.|TRBJ1-4|.|15|TRBV7-9
CASSSQRGAREKLFF
TGTGCCAGCAGCTCCCAGCGGGGGGCGCGGGAAAAACTGTTTTTT
>.|TRBJ2-5|TRBD2|16|TRBV27
CASSPWASGSSETQYF
TGTGCCAGCAGTCCGTGGGCTAGCGGGAGTTCAGAGACCCAGTACTTC
>.|TRBJ2-3|TRBD1|16|TRBV7-6
CASSSYRDRGTDTQYF
TGTGCCAGCAGCTCGTACCGGGACAGGGGCACAGATACGCAGTATTTT
>.|TRBJ2-7|TRBD1|13|TRBV15
CATSREQGSEQYF
TGTGCCACCAGCAGAGAACAGGGGTCCGAGCAGTACTTC
>once|TRBJ1-2|.|13|TRBV9
CASSSQPTGPYTF
TGTGCCAGCAGCTCACAACCGACAGGCCCCTACACCTTC
>.|TRBJ2-1|.|16|TRBV7-9
CSSGFQVLGSYNEQFF
TGTTCCAGCGGCTTTCAGGTCCTGGGCTCCTACAATGAGCAGTTCTTC
>.|TRBJ2-2|TRBD2|17|TRBV9
CASSVEASGSLAGELFF
TGTGCCAGCAGCGTAGAGGCTAGCGGGAGTCTCGCCGGGGAGCTGTTTTTT
>.|TRBJ1-5|TRBD1|15|TRBV5-1
CASSLVAGGGQPQHF
TGCGCCAGCAGCTTGGTCGCAGGGGGCGGACAGCCCCAGCATTTT
>.|TRBJ2-7|TRBD2|13|TRBV28
CASSFLAGERGYF
TGTGCCAGCAGTTTTCTAGCGGGAGAAAGGGGGTACTTC
>.|TRBJ1-2|TRBD1|13|TRBV5-1
CASSLGQGSGYTF
TGCGCCAGCAGCTTGGGACAGGGGAGCGGCTACACCTTC
>.|TRBJ2-7|TRBD1|15|TRBV27
CASSLSGQGVHEQYF
TGTGCCAGCAGTTTGTCGGGACAGGGTGTGCACGAGCAGTACTTC
>.|TRBJ1-4|.|16|TRBV7-9
CATGRGAAATNEKLFF
TGTGCCACCGGTCGGGGGGCTGCGGCAACTAATGAAAAACTGTTTTTT
>.|TRBJ2-1|TRBD2|14|TRBV28
CASSLAGEFNEQFF
TGTGCCAGCAGTCTAGCGGGAGAGTTCAATGAGCAGTTCTTC
>.|TRBJ1-6|TRBD1|15|TRBV5-1
CASSLDGQGNSPLHF
TGCGCCAGCAGCTTGGACGGACAGGGTAATTCACCCCTCCACTTT
>.|TRBJ1-5|.|14|TRBV19
CASSRGVGFQPQHF
TGTGCCAGTAGCCGGGGGGTGGGGTTCCAGCCCCAGCATTTT
>.|TRBJ1-1|TRBD1|15|TRBV7-9
CASSPLGQENTEAFF
TGTGCCAGCAGCCCCCTCGGACAGGAAAACACTGAAGCTTTCTTT
>.|TRBJ2-7|.|11|TRBV13
CASSLWHEQYF
TGTGCCAGCAGCTTGTGGCACGAGCAGTACTTC
>.|TRBJ1-1|TRBD1|14|TRBV2
CATTGGGTNTEAFF
TGTGCCACCACCGGAGGGGGCACGAACACTGAAGCTTTCTTT
>.|TRBJ2-2|.|15|TRBV19
CASSISGDNTGELFF
TGTGCCAGTAGTATATCCGGAGATAACACCGGGGAGCTGTTTTTT
>.|TRBJ1-1|.|14|TRBV6-6
CASSSSVLNTEAFF
TGTGCCAGCAGTTCGTCAGTCTTGAACACTGAAGCTTTCTTT
>.|TRBJ2-7|TRBD2|15|TRBV6-5
CASRKGLAGVGEQYF
TGTGCCAGCAGGAAAGGACTAGCGGGAGTGGGTGAGCAGTACTTC
>few|TRBJ1-1|.|13|TRBV1
CTSSPGQNTEAFF
TGCACCAGCAGCCCCGGACAAAACACTGAAGCTTTCTTT
>once|TRBJ2-6|.|17|TRBV11-2
CASSWTGLYSGANVLTF
TGTGCCAGCAGCTGGACGGGACTCTACTCTGGGGCCAACGTCCTGACTTTC
>.|TRBJ2-1|TRBD2|16|TRBV14
CASSQVGLAGATDQFF
TGTGCCAGCAGCCAAGTGGGACTAGCGGGAGCTACGGATCAGTTCTTC
>.|TRBJ2-7|TRBD1|15|TRBV7-8
CASSWPGQQNYEQYF
TGTGCCAGCAGCTGGCCGGGACAGCAAAACTACGAGCAGTACTTC
>.|TRBJ1-2|.|13|TRBV25-1
CASSDREAYGYTF
TGTGCCAGCAGTGACAGGGAAGCTTATGGCTACACCTTC
>few|TRBJ2-6|.|18|TRBV7-8
CASNRDGEPSSGANVLTF
TGTGCCAGCAATCGGGATGGGGAGCCCAGCTCTGGGGCCAACGTCCTGACTTTC
>once|TRBJ1-5|.|15|TRBV19
CASSMTGLSYQPQHF
TGTGCCAGTAGCATGACAGGTTTGTCTTATCAGCCCCAGCATTTT
>.|TRBJ1-1|TRBD1|14|TRBV7-6
CASSARDRNTEAFF
TGTGCCAGCAGCGCCCGGGACAGGAACACTGAAGCTTTCTTT
>.|TRBJ1-1|TRBD1|13|TRBV18
CASCTGENTEAFF
TGTGCCAGCTGCACAGGGGAGAACACTGAAGCTTTCTTT
>.|TRBJ2-2|TRBD2|15|TRBV11-3
CASSYSGSNTGELFF
TGTGCCAGCAGCTATAGCGGGAGTAACACCGGGGAGCTGTTTTTT
>many|TRBJ1-4|TRBD1|13|TRBV28
CASSRDRARRLFF
TGTGCCAGCAGCCGGGACAGGGCGAGAAGACTGTTTTTT
>.|TRBJ2-7|.|13|TRBV10-3
CAIRGLSSYEQYF
TGTGCCATCAGGGGACTTTCCTCCTACGAGCAGTACTTC